This is a list of T cell receptor beta chains from one sample in a study of blood T cell repertoires in COVID-19. Repertoires were generated with immunoSEQ multiplex PCR, while TCRdb's copy carries only in-frame clones and drops some. The table shows just over 300,000 clones, with more than 75% occurring only once. The sequenced sample was PBMCs or T cells enriched from blood (not recorded which). The receptors come from a man aged 25 to 40 who had recovered from COVID-19. Each CDR3 is given with its conserved first and last residue. The D gene is left open where the match is weak. Some rows have no size entry. The others give once, few or many, or a class for an expanded clone.

.	TRBV5-8	.	TRBJ2-7	CASSPFVEQYF	TGTGCCAGCTCCCCTTTTGTGGAGCAGTACTTC
.	TRBV5-6	.	TRBJ2-2	CASSLYSGARTGELFF	TGTGCCAGCAGCTTGTATTCAGGGGCTCGAACCGGGGAGCTGTTTTTT
.	TRBV5-4	.	TRBJ1-1	CASSRGGGNTEAFF	TGTGCCAGCAGCCGGGGAGGAGGGAACACTGAAGCTTTCTTT
once	TRBV7-6	TRBD1	TRBJ1-5	CASSSETGVSNQPQHF	TGTGCCAGCAGCTCCGAGACAGGGGTTAGCAATCAGCCCCAGCATTTT
.	TRBV11-3	.	TRBJ1-1	CASSLGASNTEAFF	TGTGCCAGCAGCTTGGGGGCCTCTAACACTGAAGCTTTCTTT
.	TRBV9	TRBD2	TRBJ2-7	CASSVAPGGTYEQYF	TGTGCCAGCAGCGTAGCGCCGGGGGGAACCTACGAGCAGTACTTC
.	TRBV10-2	TRBD1	TRBJ1-4	CASSAVRDRGREKLFF	TGCGCCAGCAGTGCGGTACGGGACAGGGGGCGTGAAAAACTGTTTTTT
.	TRBV18	TRBD1	TRBJ2-3	CASSRQTGTPPDTQYF	TGTGCCAGCTCACGTCAGACAGGGACCCCCCCAGATACGCAGTATTTT
.	TRBV28	TRBD1	TRBJ1-1	CASSPGQVLSAFF	TGTGCCAGCAGTCCGGGACAGGTTTTGTCAGCTTTCTTT
.	TRBV9	.	TRBJ1-3	CASSARLGSGNTIYF	TGTGCCAGCAGCGCCCGACTTGGCTCTGGAAACACCATATATTTT
few	TRBV19	TRBD1	TRBJ2-7	CASKGTGAYEQYF	TGTGCCAGTAAGGGGACAGGGGCCTACGAGCAGTACTTC
.	TRBV27	.	TRBJ1-1	CASSLGSGIGNTEAFF	TGTGCCAGCAGTTTAGGGTCGGGTATAGGGAACACTGAAGCTTTCTTT
few	TRBV11-2	.	TRBJ1-4	CASSPTVTNEKLFF	TGTGCCAGCAGCCCGACAGTAACTAATGAAAAACTGTTTTTT
.	TRBV6-5	.	TRBJ2-1	CASSYSGALLSNEQFF	TGTGCCAGCAGTTACTCTGGGGCCCTATTAAGTAATGAGCAGTTCTTC
.	TRBV6-5	TRBD1	TRBJ2-7	CASFPRDSSYEQYF	TGTGCCAGTTTTCCTAGGGACAGCTCCTACGAGCAGTACTTC
few	TRBV7-2	.	TRBJ1-2	CASSLNPLGVSYGYTF	TGTGCCAGCAGCTTAAATCCCTTAGGGGTCTCCTATGGCTACACCTTC
.	TRBV5-6	TRBD2	TRBJ2-1	CASSIIRAGGQYNEQFF	TGTGCCAGCAGCATCATTCGAGCGGGAGGGCAGTACAATGAGCAGTTCTTC
.	TRBV14	.	TRBJ1-4	CASSQRAGPNEKLFF	TGTGCCAGCAGCCAACGGGCAGGGCCTAATGAAAAACTGTTTTTT
few	TRBV7-2	TRBD1	TRBJ1-2	CASSPNAGGYGYTF	TGTGCCAGCAGCCCGAATGCAGGGGGCTACGGCTACACCTTC
.	TRBV15	.	TRBJ1-3	CATSRGTGIGNTIYF	TGTGCCACCAGCAGAGGAACAGGGATTGGGAACACCATATATTTT
.	TRBV10-1	.	TRBJ2-7	CASSRDSANEQYF	TGCGCCAGCAGCCGGGACTCTGCCAACGAGCAGTACTTC
few	TRBV30	TRBD1	TRBJ2-7	CAWSPGQSYEQYF	TGTGCCTGGAGTCCGGGACAGTCCTACGAGCAGTACTTC
.	TRBV9	TRBD1	TRBJ2-3	CASSRGQGARDTQYF	TGTGCCAGCAGCAGGGGACAGGGGGCAAGAGATACGCAGTATTTT
.	TRBV18	TRBD2	TRBJ2-6	CASPSSGRLTGANVLTF	TGTGCCAGCCCCTCTAGCGGGAGGTTAACTGGGGCCAACGTCCTGACTTTC
.	TRBV2	TRBD1	TRBJ1-6	CASRADRVGNSPLHF	TGTGCCAGCAGGGCAGACAGGGTTGGTAATTCACCCCTCCACTTT